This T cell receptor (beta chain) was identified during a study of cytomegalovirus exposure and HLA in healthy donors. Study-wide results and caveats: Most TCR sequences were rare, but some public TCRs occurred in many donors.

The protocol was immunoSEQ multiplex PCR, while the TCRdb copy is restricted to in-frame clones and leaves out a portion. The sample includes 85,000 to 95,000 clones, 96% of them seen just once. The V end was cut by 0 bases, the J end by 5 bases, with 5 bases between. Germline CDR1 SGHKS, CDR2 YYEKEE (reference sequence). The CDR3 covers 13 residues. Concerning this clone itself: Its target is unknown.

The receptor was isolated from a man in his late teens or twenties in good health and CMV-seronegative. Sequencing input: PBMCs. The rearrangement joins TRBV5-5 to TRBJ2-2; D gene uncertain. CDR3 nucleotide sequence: TGTGCCAGCAGCTTGGCAGATACCGGGGAGCTGTTTTTT. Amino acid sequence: CASSLADTGELFF.